These T cell receptor beta chains were read from a single sample in a study of blood T cell repertoires in COVID-19. The data were produced by immunoSEQ multiplex PCR, yet TCRdb's version contains in-frame clones alone and is incomplete. The data show hundreds of thousands of clones, roughly nine tenths seen once. Sequencing used PBMCs or T cells enriched from blood (not recorded which). The receptor source for this set is a man aged 30 to 39 who had recovered from COVID-19. Both conserved end residues are part of each CDR3. Each record gives: V gene, J gene, D gene, CDR3 length, clone size, CDR3 protein, CDR3 DNA. A D gene is named only where the DNA matches it firmly. Not every row has a clone size; where given, it reads once, few, many or a size class.

V: TRBV12-5
J: TRBJ1-1
D: TRBD1
length: 15
size: .
CDR3: CASGSGDRERTEAFF
DNA: TGTGCTAGTGGGTCCGGGGACAGGGAGAGAACTGAAGCTTTCTTT

V: TRBV29-1
J: TRBJ1-1
D: .
length: 11
size: .
CDR3: CSAQVNTEAFF
DNA: TGCAGCGCCCAGGTAAACACTGAAGCTTTCTTT

V: TRBV28
J: TRBJ2-1
D: .
length: 13
size: .
CDR3: CASRLSSYNEQFF
DNA: TGTGCCAGCAGATTGAGCTCCTACAATGAGCAGTTCTTC

V: TRBV28
J: TRBJ2-2
D: .
length: 13
size: .
CDR3: CASSRRNTGELFF
DNA: TGTGCCAGCAGCCGCAGGAACACCGGGGAGCTGTTTTTT

V: TRBV29-1
J: TRBJ1-2
D: .
length: 12
size: .
CDR3: CSVVHGEYGYTF
DNA: TGCAGCGTTGTGCACGGAGAGTATGGCTACACCTTC

V: TRBV1
J: TRBJ2-3
D: .
length: 18
size: .
CDR3: CTSSQGGRTAYCTDTQYF
DNA: TGCACCAGCAGCCAAGGGGGGCGCACAGCCTATTGCACAGATACGCAGTATTTT

V: TRBV4-1
J: TRBJ2-3
D: TRBD2
length: 16
size: .
CDR3: CASSQDGAGSTDTQYF
DNA: TGCGCCAGCAGCCAAGACGGAGCGGGAAGCACAGATACGCAGTATTTT

V: TRBV7-9
J: TRBJ2-7
D: .
length: 13
size: .
CDR3: CASSLGGGYEQYF
DNA: TGTGCCAGCAGCTTAGGGGGAGGCTACGAGCAGTACTTC

V: TRBV12-5
J: TRBJ2-7
D: .
length: 13
size: .
CDR3: CASGFHSHGEQYF
DNA: TGTGCTAGTGGTTTTCACAGTCACGGCGAGCAGTACTTC

V: TRBV24-1
J: TRBJ1-2
D: .
length: 13
size: .
CDR3: CATSDGGIGGYTF
DNA: TGTGCCACCAGTGATGGGGGGATCGGTGGCTACACCTTC

V: TRBV6-2/TRBV6-3
J: TRBJ1-5
D: .
length: 13
size: .
CDR3: CASSSNRNQPQHF
DNA: TGTGCCAGCAGCTCAAACAGGAATCAGCCCCAGCATTTT

V: TRBV28
J: TRBJ1-5
D: .
length: 15
size: .
CDR3: CASRTPGGAGQPQHF
DNA: TGTGCCAGCAGGACGCCCGGGGGGGCTGGGCAGCCCCAGCATTTT

V: TRBV7-6
J: TRBJ2-7
D: .
length: 17
size: .
CDR3: CASSRTSGAYYDREQYF
DNA: TGTGCCAGCAGCCGAACCTCAGGGGCCTATTATGATAGGGAGCAGTACTTC

V: TRBV10-3
J: TRBJ2-2
D: TRBD1
length: 13
size: .
CDR3: CATLQGVVGELFF
DNA: TGTGCCACCCTACAGGGGGTGGTTGGGGAGCTGTTTTTT

V: TRBV7-2
J: TRBJ2-7
D: .
length: 14
size: .
CDR3: CASSSPKPTSEQYF
DNA: TGTGCCAGCAGCTCCCCGAAGCCGACTAGTGAGCAGTACTTC

V: TRBV12-3/TRBV12-4
J: TRBJ2-5
D: .
length: 13
size: .
CDR3: CASSPRDQETQYF
DNA: TGTGCCAGCAGTCCCCGGGACCAAGAGACCCAGTACTTC

V: TRBV5-4
J: TRBJ1-3
D: TRBD1
length: 15
size: .
CDR3: CASSFPGTGGNTIYF
DNA: TGTGCCAGCAGCTTCCCGGGGACAGGAGGGAACACCATATATTTT

V: TRBV7-9
J: TRBJ2-1
D: TRBD2
length: 18
size: .
CDR3: CASRGGTSGRPSYNEQFF
DNA: TGTGCCAGCAGAGGGGGGACTAGCGGGAGGCCTTCCTACAATGAGCAGTTCTTC

V: TRBV21-1
J: TRBJ2-7
D: .
length: 15
size: .
CDR3: CASSKPGQGTHEQYF
DNA: TGTGCCAGCAGCAAACCGGGACAGGGTACCCACGAGCAGTACTTC

V: TRBV3-1/TRBV3-2
J: TRBJ2-7
D: .
length: 13
size: once
CDR3: CASSQGGGSEQYF
DNA: TGTGCCAGCAGCCAAGGAGGCGGAAGTGAGCAGTACTTC

V: TRBV5-4
J: TRBJ1-1
D: .
length: 13
size: .
CDR3: CASSLEADTEAFF
DNA: TGTGCCAGCAGCTTGGAGGCGGACACTGAAGCTTTCTTT

V: TRBV28
J: TRBJ1-6
D: .
length: 11
size: .
CDR3: CASSNISPLHF
DNA: TGTGCCAGCAGTAATATTTCACCCCTCCACTTT

V: TRBV27
J: TRBJ2-7
D: .
length: 15
size: .
CDR3: CASSITQGWLHEQYF
DNA: TGTGCCAGCAGTATCACCCAGGGTTGGCTTCACGAGCAGTACTTC

V: TRBV19
J: TRBJ2-5
D: .
length: 14
size: .
CDR3: CASSIEGQQETQYF
DNA: TGTGCCAGTAGTATAGAGGGCCAGCAAGAGACCCAGTACTTC

V: TRBV24-1
J: TRBJ1-5
D: .
length: 15
size: .
CDR3: CATSDRDNSNQPQHF
DNA: TGTGCCACCAGTGACCGGGACAATAGCAATCAGCCCCAGCATTTT

V: TRBV18
J: TRBJ1-2
D: .
length: 14
size: .
CDR3: CASSSGSEGYGYTF
DNA: TGTGCCAGCTCTTCCGGGTCCGAAGGCTATGGCTACACCTTC

V: TRBV6-5
J: TRBJ2-2
D: TRBD1
length: 15
size: .
CDR3: CASSRDRRGTGELFF
DNA: TGTGCCAGCAGCAGGGACAGAAGGGGTACCGGGGAGCTGTTTTTT

V: TRBV10-2
J: TRBJ2-1
D: TRBD1
length: 13
size: .
CDR3: CATRDRTNNEQFF
DNA: TGCGCCACCAGGGACAGGACGAACAATGAGCAGTTCTTC

V: TRBV18
J: TRBJ2-1
D: TRBD2
length: 18
size: .
CDR3: CASSPQLAGVGSYNEQFF
DNA: TGTGCCAGCTCACCACAACTAGCGGGAGTAGGGTCCTACAATGAGCAGTTCTTC

V: TRBV12-5
J: TRBJ1-1
D: .
length: 12
size: .
CDR3: CASGALNTEAFF
DNA: TGTGCTAGTGGAGCGCTGAACACTGAAGCTTTCTTT

V: TRBV5-4
J: TRBJ1-1
D: .
length: 13
size: .
CDR3: CASSLDLNTEAFF
DNA: TGTGCCAGCAGCTTGGACCTAAACACTGAAGCTTTCTTT

V: TRBV20-1
J: TRBJ2-7
D: TRBD2
length: 15
size: .
CDR3: CSASGRVRAPYEQYF
DNA: TGCAGTGCTAGTGGGAGGGTCCGGGCACCCTACGAGCAGTACTTC

V: TRBV6-5
J: TRBJ1-5
D: TRBD1
length: 14
size: .
CDR3: CASSKQGGFQPQHF
DNA: TGTGCCAGCAGCAAACAGGGGGGGTTTCAGCCCCAGCATTTT

V: TRBV19
J: TRBJ2-5
D: TRBD1
length: 15
size: .
CDR3: CASSSRDSLGETQYF
DNA: TGTGCCAGTAGTTCCCGGGACAGCCTTGGAGAGACCCAGTACTTC

V: TRBV2
J: TRBJ1-4
D: TRBD1
length: 14
size: .
CDR3: CASSRQGLNEKLFF
DNA: TGTGCCAGCAGTCGACAGGGGCTGAATGAAAAACTGTTTTTT

V: TRBV19
J: TRBJ1-6
D: .
length: 14
size: .
CDR3: CASTRETGNSPLHF
DNA: TGTGCCAGTACCCGAGAAACGGGTAATTCACCCCTCCACTTT

V: TRBV11-2
J: TRBJ2-7
D: TRBD1
length: 15
size: .
CDR3: CASSLAAGTGYEQYF
DNA: TGTGCCAGCAGCTTAGCCGCGGGGACAGGATACGAGCAGTACTTC

V: TRBV13
J: TRBJ1-2
D: .
length: 15
size: .
CDR3: CASSRQVFKGYGYTF
DNA: TGTGCCAGCAGCCGACAGGTCTTTAAAGGCTATGGCTACACCTTC

V: TRBV30
J: TRBJ2-1
D: .
length: 11
size: once
CDR3: CAWSPDNEQFF
DNA: TGTGCCTGGAGTCCCGACAATGAGCAGTTCTTC

V: TRBV4-1
J: TRBJ1-4
D: .
length: 16
size: .
CDR3: CASSQAGPGLNEKLFF
DNA: TGCGCCAGCAGCCAAGCAGGGCCGGGACTAAATGAAAAACTGTTTTTT

V: TRBV18
J: TRBJ2-1
D: TRBD1
length: 18
size: .
CDR3: CASSPSTGGAGTSKEQFF
DNA: TGTGCCAGCTCACCATCGACAGGGGGCGCAGGGACTAGTAAGGAGCAGTTCTTC

V: TRBV4-2
J: TRBJ2-1
D: .
length: 13
size: .
CDR3: CASSKSGYNEQFF
DNA: TGTGCCAGCAGCAAGAGCGGCTACAATGAGCAGTTCTTC

V: TRBV18
J: TRBJ1-5
D: .
length: 13
size: .
CDR3: CASSSGGDQPQHF
DNA: TGTGCCAGCTCCTCTGGCGGGGATCAGCCCCAGCATTTT

V: TRBV28
J: TRBJ2-1
D: .
length: 14
size: .
CDR3: CASSLPSPYNEQFF
DNA: TGTGCCAGCAGTTTACCTAGCCCCTACAATGAGCAGTTCTTC

V: TRBV18
J: TRBJ2-5
D: .
length: 13
size: .
CDR3: CASSPQGGQTQYF
DNA: TGTGCCAGCTCCCCGCAGGGAGGACAGACCCAGTACTTC

V: TRBV7-6
J: TRBJ2-7
D: .
length: 13
size: .
CDR3: CASSLRESREQYF
DNA: TGTGCCAGCAGCCTCCGGGAGTCCAGGGAGCAGTACTTC

V: TRBV21-1
J: TRBJ2-5
D: .
length: 16
size: .
CDR3: CASSKPDRARKETQYF
DNA: TGTGCCAGCAGCAAACCGGACAGGGCTAGGAAAGAGACCCAGTACTTC

V: TRBV28
J: TRBJ2-1
D: TRBD2
length: 16
size: .
CDR3: CASSTSGTRHYNEQFF
DNA: TGTGCCAGCAGTACCTCCGGGACTAGGCACTACAATGAGCAGTTCTTC

V: TRBV5-6
J: TRBJ2-2
D: .
length: 15
size: .
CDR3: CASSLGPRATGELFF
DNA: TGTGCCAGCAGCTTGGGCCCTCGAGCCACCGGGGAGCTGTTTTTT

V: TRBV29-1
J: TRBJ1-2
D: TRBD1
length: 13
size: once
CDR3: CSARHRDSYGYTF
DNA: TGCAGCGCCAGACACCGGGACAGCTATGGCTACACCTTC

V: TRBV5-1
J: TRBJ2-7
D: TRBD1
length: 14
size: .
CDR3: CASSGGQGSYEQYF
DNA: TGCGCCAGCAGCGGGGGACAGGGGTCCTACGAGCAGTACTTC

V: TRBV25-1
J: TRBJ1-1
D: .
length: 12
size: .
CDR3: CASRIQGAEAFF
DNA: TGTGCCAGCAGGATACAGGGTGCCGAAGCTTTCTTT

V: TRBV30
J: TRBJ1-1
D: .
length: 12
size: .
CDR3: CAWSVMNTEAFF
DNA: TGTGCCTGGAGTGTCATGAACACTGAAGCTTTCTTT